What follows are 7 T cell receptor beta chains derived from one specimen sequenced in a study of human T cells and chemical hapten exposure. Via MiXCR, TCRdb re-called the RACE reads, giving one row per CDR3 protein. The sample has 85,000 to 90,000 distinct CDR3 sequences, roughly 8.8% seen once. Regarding time point: pre-sensitization, week 0. Treatment: therapeutic diphenylcyclopropenone sensitization with weekly scalp DPC. Sequencing was performed on whole blood, taken in connection with sensitization to the hapten diphenylcyclopropenone (DPC). Receptors were obtained from a woman aged 35 to 49 with alopecia areata. Some clones in this sample may be carry-over from other donors' samples.

The chain joins TRBV7-2 to TRBJ2-3; TRBD2 matches 14 bases. The V gene's germline CDR1 is SGHTA and CDR2 FQGNSA. V dropped 5 bases and J dropped 1; count of bases not matched to a gene: 5. The CDR3 runs 17 residues. The CDR3 sequence is CASSQLGLAGGTDTQYF. In DNA form, the CDR3 reads TGTGCCAGCAGCCAGCTGGGACTAGCGGGGGGCACAGATACGCAGTATTTT.

This clonotype was counted between two and nine times. The chain recombines TRBV13 with TRBJ2-6, with 7 nucleotides matching TRBD1. The CDR3 sequence is 17 residues long. Germline V gene data show CDR1 as PRHDT and CDR2 as FYEKMQ (reference sequence). The V and J ends lost 6 bases and 1 base, in that order; junction bases with no gene match: 9. DNA of the CDR3: TGTGCCAGCAGAACAGGGGAGCCCCTATCTGGGGCCAACGTCCTGACTTTC. This sequence encodes CASRTGEPLSGANVLTF.

This clonotype was detected many times. V and J are TRBV9 and TRBJ1-1; D might be TRBD1 (6 bases). The CDR3 has 13 amino acids. CDR1 and CDR2 from the germline V gene are SGDLS and YYNGEE. Trimming removed 4 bases at V and 1 base at J, with 8 bases between. DNA for the CDR3: TGTGCCAGCAGCACACAGGGGAACACTGAAGCTTTCTTT. It translates to CASSTQGNTEAFF.

The J gene is TRBJ1-2, the V gene TRBV3-1; D gene unclear. This CDR3 is 15 amino acids long. Germline V CDR1 and CDR2: LGHDT, YNNKEL (reference sequence). With 0 bases removed from V and 6 bases from J, the gap between germline ends came to 14 bases. The CDR3 region is CASSQESAQVDGYTF. The CDR3 nucleotides are TGTGCCAGCAGCCAAGAATCGGCCCAAGTAGATGGCTACACCTTC.

V usage is TRBV12-3 or TRBV12-4 and J usage is TRBJ1-1, with TRBD1 as a possible D gene (6 bases). The CDR3 extends over 13 amino acids. Between the trimmed V and J ends, which lost 6 bases and 5 bases, there was a span of 13 bases. CDR3 sequence reads: CASSKGGGTEAFF. DNA for the CDR3: TGTGCCAGCAGCAAGGGGGGAGGGACTGAAGCTTTCTTT.

This clonotype appeared many times. V gene TRBV18 combines with J gene TRBJ1-1; D ambiguous. CDR3 length: 15 residues. Per germline, CDR1 KGHSH and CDR2 LQKENI. V lost 3 bases, J lost 6 bases, and 17 bases lay in between. CDR3 sequence reads: CASSPASGRSAEAFF. CDR3 in DNA: TGTGCCAGCTCACCGGCGAGCGGTCGGTCCGCTGAAGCTTTCTTT.

About this clonotype: At one end the junction does not follow the germline gene, possibly because of a read error. In nucleotides, the CDR3 is TGTGCCATCAGCTCTTCGGATGCCTACGATGAGCAGTTCTTC. Protein: CAISSSDAYDEQFF. The genes are TRBV10-3 and TRBJ2-1, with D unclear. The CDR3 extends over 14 amino acids. Germline V gene data show CDR1 as ENHRY and CDR2 as SYGVKD.